The subject of this entry is one T cell receptor (beta chain). Its cognate antigen is unknown. V was pared by 6 bases and J by 3 bases, with 9 bases between. CDR3 length equals 13 residues. CDR1 is MDHEN, CDR2 SYDVKM, per germline. Use of 60 Vbeta and 13 Jbeta primers characterized the PCR. Sequencing was performed with immunoSEQ multiplex PCR; in TCRdb, only in-frame clones are kept and a portion is missing. The sample holds fewer than 250,000 clones, roughly 81% seen once. This specimen belongs to a study of cytomegalovirus exposure and HLA in healthy donors. Regarding the study as a whole: Most of the CMV-associated TCR beta chains (in a later analysis) appeared to be HLA-restricted. Apart from CMV serostatus, no immune exposure information was available.

Sequencing was carried out using PBMCs. The clonotype comes from a woman aged 25 to 45 in good health and CMV-seropositive. The V gene is TRBV28, the J gene TRBJ2-1; D may be TRBD2 (6 bases). The CDR3 sequence is CASSLGSYNEQFF. CDR3 DNA sequence: TGTGCCAGCAGCCTCGGGAGCTACAATGAGCAGTTCTTC.